Each of the 13 T cell receptor beta chains below was sequenced from the same sample in a study of T cell responses to AZD1222 COVID-19 vaccine (dated by TCRdb to the early 2020s). The meaning of the sample's time point label: baseline before first vaccination. The library was generated by the immunoSEQ multiplex PCR assay. TCRdb took over this immuneACCESS table, retaining in-frame rearrangements with V and J assigned. Such tables are incomplete; in checked studies, under half of the missing clones stem from an unresolved V gene, and the remainder is unexplained. This sample has 89,000 or so clones in its table, and about 90% of those were observed once. The ten largest clonotypes hold 16% of the sample. Sequencing used peripheral blood, obtained on day 0 of AZD1222 vaccination. Receptors originate from an adult in good health.

The CDR3: CASSSLFRLAGNNEQFF. In nucleotides, the CDR3 is TGTGCCAGCAGTTCCTTATTCCGGCTAGCGGGTAACAATGAGCAGTTCTTC. This sequence joins TRBV6-2 or TRBV6-3 and TRBJ2-1; 8 bases are a match to TRBD2. The CDR3 loop spans 17 amino acids. J gave up 5 bases and V 4 bases, and 13 bases lay outside the gene matches. CDR1 is MNHEY and CDR2 is SVGEGT in the germline V gene.

In DNA, the CDR3 is TGTGCCAGCAGTCGAGATAGGGACAGGACCTACGAGCAGTACTTC. Its translation is CASSRDRDRTYEQYF. The V gene is TRBV7-8, the J gene TRBJ2-7; 8 bases agree with TRBD1. Germline lookup yields CDR1 SGHVS and CDR2 FQNEAQ. The V and J ends lost 6 bases and 2 bases, in that order; junction bases with no gene match: 9. This CDR3 comprises 15 residues.

Here the CDR3 DNA reads TGTGCCAGCTCTCCAGTAGACAGGCTCGGCACTGAAGCTTTCTTT. It is translated as CASSPVDRLGTEAFF. The chain employs TRBV18 and TRBJ1-1; possibly TRBD1 for D (6 bases). CDR3 size: 15 residues. The germline V gene has CDR1 KGHSH and CDR2 LQKENI. Trimming removed 6 bases from V and 4 bases from J, with 18 bases in between.

The chain links TRBV5-1 to TRBJ1-4; no reliable D call. The ends were cut back, 1 base at V and 0 bases at J, with 10 bases in the middle. The CDR3 consists of 16 residues. Per germline, CDR1 SGHRS and CDR2 YFSETQ. As DNA, the CDR3 is TGCGCCAGCAGCTTGAAGGCAAGCTCAACTAATGAAAAACTGTTTTTT. Translating it yields CASSLKASSTNEKLFF.

The chain employs TRBV7-9 and TRBJ2-7; a weak D match, TRBD2 (6 bases). The CDR3 has 14 residues. Trimming removed 0 bases from V and 4 bases from J, with 10 bases in between. Germline-derived CDR1 and CDR2 are SEHNR and FQNEAQ (reference sequence). The CDR3 nucleotides read TGTGCCAGCAGCTTAGCTAGCGGAATTTACGAGCAGTACTTC. Translation: CASSLASGIYEQYF.

J is TRBJ1-1 and V is TRBV29-1; 10 positions agree with TRBD1. V was clipped by 4 bases and J by 5 bases; unmatched bases: 4. The CDR3 is 13 amino acids. CDR1 and CDR2 from the germline V gene are SQVTM and ANQGSEA. The CDR3 is CSVGQGAKTEAFF. For the CDR3, the DNA is TGCAGCGTTGGACAGGGGGCGAAGACTGAAGCTTTCTTT.

The gene calls are TRBV5-1 and TRBJ1-1; D perhaps matches TRBD1 (6 bases). The germline V and J ends were trimmed by 0 bases and 0 bases, with 15 bases remaining between them. The CDR3 is 17 residues long. CDR1 and CDR2 (germline): SGHRS, YFSETQ. The CDR3 here is CASSLGGQFRMNTEAFF. For the CDR3, the DNA is TGCGCCAGCAGCTTGGGAGGACAGTTCCGGATGAACACTGAAGCTTTCTTT.

This chain connects TRBV5-6 to TRBJ1-1; no clear D gene. Germline V lookup: CDR1 SGHDT, CDR2 YYEEEE. This CDR3 comprises 11 residues. The germline V and J ends were trimmed by 4 bases and 0 bases, with 1 base remaining between them. The CDR3 DNA follows: TGTGCCAGCAGCATGAACACTGAAGCTTTCTTT. Encoded protein: CASSMNTEAFF.

This clone has a single count. The rearrangement uses TRBV4-1 and TRBJ1-1; D gene ambiguous. Germline lookup yields CDR1 MGHRA and CDR2 YSYEKL. The CDR3 covers 16 residues. V shed 2 bases and J shed 1 base, with 14 bases lying between them. The CDR3 is CASSQKPAAGNTEAFF. The CDR3 nucleotides read TGCGCCAGCAGCCAAAAACCCGCGGCAGGGAACACTGAAGCTTTCTTT.

This chain links TRBV18 with TRBJ2-5; 9 bases align to TRBD1. The CDR3 sequence is 13 residues long. Germline V gene sequence: CDR1 KGHSH, CDR2 LQKENI. J lost 5 bases, V lost 5 bases, and 3 bases had no gene match. The CDR3 DNA is TGTGCCAGCTCAATGGACAGGGGTGAGACCCAGTACTTC. Amino acids: CASSMDRGETQYF.

This rearrangement joins TRBV24-1 to TRBJ1-2; D is uncertain. Trimming pared 3 bases from V and 8 bases from J, leaving 18 bases between. This CDR3 has 15 residues. Germline V CDR1 and CDR2: KGHDR, SFDVKD. Here the CDR3 reads CATSDRPSSLAGYTF. The CDR3 DNA reads TGTGCCACCAGTGATCGCCCGTCCAGCCTGGCGGGCTACACCTTC.

The chain combines TRBV27 with TRBJ2-7, with TRBD2 as a possible D gene (6 bases). Trimming left V 6 bases short and J 2 bases short, with 17 bases between. Germline V gene sequence: CDR1 MNHEY, CDR2 SMNVEV (reference sequence). The CDR3 is 15 amino acids. Here the CDR3 DNA reads TGTGCCAGCAGACGGGCGGGGAAACAGGCCTACGAGCAGTACTTC. It yields the protein CASRRAGKQAYEQYF.

The rearrangement joins TRBV30 to TRBJ1-2; tentative D call: TRBD1 (5 bases). The V end lost 8 bases, the J end lost 2 bases, and 15 bases lay between the germline ends. The CDR3 sequence is 13 residues long. Germline V lookup: CDR1 GTSNPN, CDR2 SVGIG (reference sequence). The CDR3 is CARGRQLNYGYTF. CDR3 bases: TGTGCCCGGGGCCGACAGCTAAACTATGGCTACACCTTC.